The 20 T cell receptor beta chains below all came from one sample that was sequenced in a study of Ad26.COV2.S vaccination and SARS-CoV-2 variants. The table came from immunoSEQ multiplex PCR; TCRdb's copy has only in-frame clones and leaves some out. The profile shows some 460,000 clones, 80% to 90% of them singletons. Treatment here: around 19 received Ad26.COV2.S at low or high dose, single or two shots; five or six received placebo; per-sample allocation not given. It was on day 63 after the first vaccine or placebo injection that samples were taken. The sample in question was peripheral blood, obtained in a trial of Ad26.COV2.S vaccine versus placebo. The receptors derive from a person between 18 and 65 years old who received the Ad26.COV2.S COVID-19 vaccine or a placebo.

The chain uses TRBV10-2 and TRBJ2-7; the D gene is possibly TRBD2 (6 bases). The germline V gene has CDR1 WSHSY and CDR2 SAAADI. V lost 7 bases, J lost 7 bases, and 17 bases lay in between. The CDR3 sequence is 13 residues long. The CDR3 nucleotides are TGCGCCAGCAAACTGACAGCGGGTGGAGAGCAGTACTTC. Translation: CASKLTAGGEQYF.

This sequence joins TRBV18 and TRBJ1-1; no clear D. Germline V gene lookup returns CDR1 KGHSH and CDR2 LQKENI. The V end lost 6 bases, the J end lost 2 bases, and 10 bases lay between the germline ends. The CDR3 is made up of 13 amino acids. The CDR3 spells CASSTGINTEAFF. The CDR3 nucleotides read TGTGCCAGCTCCACGGGGATTAACACTGAAGCTTTCTTT.

The chain recombines TRBV6-2 or TRBV6-3 with TRBJ2-6, with 8 bases that match TRBD1. V shed 2 bases and J 1 base; nucleotides not matched to a gene: 13. The CDR3 consists of 20 residues. Germline CDR1 is MNHEY and CDR2 is SVGEGT. The CDR3 coding sequence is TGTGCCAGCAGTTACCCGCCAGGGGGCTCACGTGGATCTGGGGCCAACGTCCTGACTTTC. Translated, it gives CASSYPPGGSRGSGANVLTF.

The rearrangement joins TRBV30 to TRBJ1-1; D is undetermined. Trimming cost V 0 bases and J 0 bases, with 5 bases left between them. Germline assignment: CDR1 GTSNPN and CDR2 SVGIG (reference sequence). There are 13 residues in the CDR3. CDR3 loop: CAWSVRMNTEAFF. The CDR3 DNA follows: TGTGCCTGGAGTGTACGCATGAACACTGAAGCTTTCTTT.

This chain connects TRBV4-3 to TRBJ2-2, with 11 positions matching TRBD2. V shed 4 bases, J shed 6 bases, and the junction held 7 bases outside the gene matches. This CDR3 is 16 amino acids long. Germline lookup yields CDR1 LGHNA and CDR2 YSLEER. CDR3 region: CASSPIAGGRSGELFF. For the CDR3, the DNA is TGCGCCAGCAGCCCCATAGCGGGGGGGCGGTCCGGGGAGCTGTTTTTT.

The chain uses TRBV6-5 and TRBJ2-2; 10 nucleotides match TRBD1. V shed 7 bases, J shed 7 bases, and the junction held 9 bases outside the gene matches. Germline CDR1 reads MNHEY; CDR2 reads SVGAGI. The CDR3 loop spans 15 amino acids. This CDR3 is CASNPDRGQVGELFF. CDR3 DNA: TGTGCCAGCAACCCAGACAGGGGGCAGGTCGGGGAGCTGTTTTTT.

For the CDR3, the DNA is TGTGCCTGGAGTCCGAGTCTCTCTGGAAACACCATATATTTT. This translates into CAWSPSLSGNTIYF. The chain couples TRBV30 to TRBJ1-3; D uncertain. CDR1 and CDR2 (germline): GTSNPN, SVGIG (reference sequence). This CDR3 has 14 residues. Trimming pared 2 bases from V and 0 bases from J, leaving 8 bases between.

V and J are TRBV6-2 or TRBV6-3 and TRBJ1-2, with D hard to call. CDR1 is MNHEY, CDR2 SVGEGT, per germline. The ends were cut back, 0 bases at V and 4 bases at J, with 12 bases in the middle. CDR3 length equals 15 residues. For the CDR3, the DNA is TGTGCCAGCAGTTACTCAGGGCGGCTTACCTATGGCTACACCTTC. Residues: CASSYSGRLTYGYTF.

The rearrangement links TRBV2 to TRBJ2-5; perhaps TRBD2 as D (5 bases). This CDR3 has 16 amino acids. V lost 2 bases, J lost 1 base, and 14 bases lay in between. From germline, CDR1 is SNHLY and CDR2 FYNNEI. The CDR3 protein is CASSELALRAQETQYF. The CDR3 nucleotides are TGTGCCAGCAGTGAATTGGCCCTGAGGGCCCAAGAGACCCAGTACTTC.

The V gene is TRBV15, the J gene TRBJ2-2, with D maybe TRBD1 (7 bases). V gave up 0 bases and J gave up 5 bases, with 13 bases separating them. The CDR3 runs 16 residues. CDR1 LNHNV and CDR2 YYDKDF come from the germline V gene (reference sequence). This CDR3 reads CATSRDPPGGTGELFF. Here the CDR3 DNA reads TGTGCCACCAGCAGAGATCCCCCAGGGGGGACCGGGGAGCTGTTTTTT.

This sequence joins TRBV2 and TRBJ1-2; possible D gene TRBD1, 6 bases. CDR1 and CDR2 (germline): SNHLY, FYNNEI. This CDR3 comprises 14 residues. V was pared by 2 bases and J by 2 bases, with 9 bases between. CDR3: CASSEQGLNYGYTF. The CDR3 DNA is TGTGCCAGCAGTGAACAGGGGTTAAACTATGGCTACACCTTC.

Remarks on this clone: The sample carries other DNA sequences with the same CDR3. This sequence joins TRBV12-3 or TRBV12-4 and TRBJ2-3; unclear D gene. Trimming took 3 bases from V and 6 from J, leaving 7 bases between them. The CDR3 is made up of 12 amino acids. As DNA, the CDR3 is TGTGCCAGCAGTTTCGTACGGGATACGCAGTATTTT. It translates to CASSFVRDTQYF.

The J gene is TRBJ2-2, the V gene TRBV19, with D hard to call. In germline, CDR1 is LNHDA, CDR2 SQIVND (reference sequence). Deletions cut 7 bases from V and 0 bases from J, with 12 bases between. CDR3 length: 15 amino acids. CDR3 nucleotide sequence: TGTGCCAGTATCGAGACGTTCGCGAACACCGGGGAGCTGTTTTTT. This encodes CASIETFANTGELFF.

This rearrangement joins TRBV5-1 to TRBJ2-2, with TRBD1 matching 10 bases. CDR1 and CDR2 (germline): SGHRS, YFSETQ. Trimming at V came to 6 bases and at J to 4 bases, leaving 6 bases not matched to a gene. The CDR3 is made up of 15 amino acids. CDR3 bases: TGCGCCAGCACGCTCCGGGACAGGGGCACCGGGGAGCTGTTTTTT. Amino acids: CASTLRDRGTGELFF.

The chain employs TRBV19 and TRBJ1-5; D not certain. Germline CDR1 reads LNHDA; CDR2 reads SQIVND (reference sequence). This CDR3 is built from 16 residues. V was pared by 4 bases and J by 0 bases, with 13 bases between. Here the CDR3 DNA reads TGTGCCAGTAGTACCAGGACGGCTCTTAGCAATCAGCCCCAGCATTTT. Protein sequence: CASSTRTALSNQPQHF.

The chain joins TRBV6-5 to TRBJ1-5; 9 bases map to TRBD1. CDR1 and CDR2 (germline): MNHEY, SVGAGI. Losses at the gene ends were 10 bases for V and 6 bases for J; bases not matched to a gene: 7. The CDR3 is 13 residues long. CDR3: CATRQGGGQPQHF. Here the CDR3 DNA reads TGTGCCACCCGACAGGGGGGAGGTCAGCCCCAGCATTTT.

The rearrangement joins TRBV5-1 to TRBJ2-7; possibly TRBD2 for D (5 bases). The CDR3 runs to 13 residues. The V gene's germline CDR1 is SGHRS and CDR2 YFSETQ. The germline V and J ends were trimmed by 3 bases and 2 bases, with 9 bases remaining between them. CDR3 coding DNA: TGCGCCAGCAGCTGGCCCGGGGCCTACGAGCAGTACTTC. Translated, it gives CASSWPGAYEQYF. Full variable domain (missing parts from reference TRBV5-1 and TRBJ2-7): KAGVTQTPRYLIKTRGQQVTLSCSPISGHRSVSWYQQTPGQGLQFLFEYFSETQRNKGNFPGRFSGRQFSNSRSEMNVSTLELGDSALYLCASSWPGAYEQYFGPGTRLTVT.

This clone was counted between two and nine times. The V gene is TRBV4-1, the J gene TRBJ2-1, with 12 bases identical to TRBD2. V was pared by 1 base and J by 4 bases, with 11 bases of the junction left unmatched. Germline-derived CDR1 and CDR2 are MGHRA and YSYEKL. The CDR3 length is 19 residues. The CDR3: CASSQAPLAGGELYNEQFF. In DNA, the CDR3 is TGCGCCAGCAGCCAAGCCCCTCTAGCGGGAGGGGAGTTATACAATGAGCAGTTCTTC.

The chain has TRBV5-1 and TRBJ2-5; 9 bases are a match to TRBD1. The CDR3 length is 14 residues. Germline CDR1 is SGHRS and CDR2 is YFSETQ. V lost 4 bases to trimming and J lost 9 bases; unmatched junction nucleotides: 10. The CDR3, as DNA: TGCGCCAGCAGCGCAGGACAGGGGATGATATCCCAGTACTTC. This gives the protein CASSAGQGMISQYF.

The rearrangement uses TRBV27 and TRBJ2-1; 7 nucleotides agree with TRBD2. The CDR3 runs 15 residues. CDR1 and CDR2 from the germline V gene are MNHEY and SMNVEV (reference sequence). Germline trimming cut 1 base from V and 4 bases from J; bases unmatched to any gene: 4. The CDR3 here is CASSLFSGGYNEQFF. The CDR3 DNA reads as TGTGCCAGCAGTTTATTCTCGGGGGGATACAATGAGCAGTTCTTC.